This TCR beta chain was captured in a study of blood T cell repertoires in COVID-19. The CDR3 consists of 17 residues. The V and J ends lost 5 bases and 1 base, in that order; junction bases with no gene match: 13. CDR1 is MNHNY and CDR2 is SVGAGI in the germline V gene (reference sequence). TCRdb's copy holds only in-frame clones and misses some; the assay was immunoSEQ multiplex PCR. The table records approximately 140,000 clones, around 86% of them present only once. Sequencing used peripheral blood. This TCR was recovered from a man in his sixties or seventies with acute or convalescent COVID-19. The chain has TRBV6-6 and TRBJ1-1; 7 bases map to TRBD1. CDR3 sequence: CASSPTSQGVGNTEAFF. As DNA, the CDR3 is TGTGCCAGCAGTCCGACCTCCCAGGGGGTTGGGAACACTGAAGCTTTCTTT.